This T cell receptor (beta chain) is drawn from a study of long-term antiretroviral therapy in people with HIV. Study context: The oldest specimens predate the 2015 immediate-ART recommendation by about a decade.

Researchers report immunoSEQ v3.0 was run at survey level. The data were produced by immunoSEQ multiplex PCR, yet TCRdb's version contains in-frame clones alone and is incomplete. The sample holds around 15,000 clones; around 87% are singletons and the top ten take about 11%. Points from the study as a whole: ART adherence, viral resistance and therapy changes went unrecorded.

The length of the CDR3 is 19 residues. Germline lookup yields CDR1 LGHNA and CDR2 YSLEER. The V segment lost 0 bases and the J segment 5 bases; nucleotides outside the gene matches: 10. Comments on this clone: The antigen is unknown.

Treatment of all HIV participants took place in the United States. Samples held roughly 0.95-10 million cryopreserved PBMC before DNA extraction. The TCR originated in a man aged 50 to 59 with HIV. Sequences were derived from unsorted PBMCs, sampled 0.7 years before starting antiretroviral therapy. V and J are TRBV4-3 and TRBJ2-2; TRBD2 matches 12 bases. For the CDR3, the DNA is TGCGCCAGCAGCCAAGATATCCTAGCGGGGGGGGTTCGAACCGGGGAGCTGTTTTTT. Translation: CASSQDILAGGVRTGELFF.